This T cell receptor (beta chain) was found in a study of radiotherapy plus CTLA-4 blockade in lung cancer. This clone was seen a handful of times. The CDR3 consists of 15 residues. V was clipped by 4 bases and J by 1 base; unmatched bases: 6. The germline V gene encodes CDR1 SGHRS and CDR2 YFSETQ. CTLA-4 blockade using ipilimumab, together with focal radiation, was received by patients with chemo-refractory metastatic non-small-cell lung cancer. Assay: immunoSEQ multiplex PCR; the TCRdb copy retains only in-frame clones and omits some. The data show 55,000 to 70,000 clones, roughly four fifths seen once.

The gene calls are TRBV5-1 and TRBJ2-3; TRBD2 agrees at 7 bases. The clonotype was recovered from a human donor with non-small cell lung cancer who had a complete response to radiotherapy plus ipilimumab. This specimen was peripheral blood, taken from a patient treated with radiotherapy plus ipilimumab. CDR3 nucleotides: TGCGCCAGCAGCGGGGGGGGAGCGGGCACAGATACGCAGTATTTT. Translated, it gives CASSGGGAGTDTQYF.